The next 27 T cell receptor beta chains were all read from a single sample in a study of T-cell memory formation after mild COVID-19. TCRdb re-called the 5' RACE reads with MiXCR, one entry per CDR3 protein. The sample consists of 250,000 to 300,000 distinct CDR3 sequences, 8% to 9% of them appearing once. Sequences were obtained from PBMCs or a T cell subset sorted from them (not recorded which). The receptors originated from a man between 18 and 35 years old who had mild COVID-19 (a few samples of this study predate the infection). Cell type and time point are not known.

This clonotype showed up many times. The chain uses TRBV4-1 and TRBJ1-6; D possibly corresponds to TRBD1 (5 bases). The CDR3 sequence is 16 residues long. The ends were cut back, 4 bases at V and 8 bases at J, with 18 bases in the middle. Germline loops: CDR1 MGHRA, CDR2 YSYEKL. CDR3 loop: CASSRGTGTEHSPLHF. For the CDR3, the DNA is TGCGCCAGCAGCCGGGGAACCGGGACGGAGCATTCACCCCTCCACTTT.

In its sample, this clonotype was seen many times. J is TRBJ1-1 and V is TRBV4-2; no firm D call. Per the germline V gene, CDR1 is LGHNA and CDR2 is YNFKEQ. This CDR3 spans 14 amino acids. Trimming took 0 bases from V and 5 from J, leaving 10 bases between them. The CDR3 loop is CASSQDRVWTEAFF. CDR3 DNA sequence: TGTGCCAGCAGCCAAGATCGGGTTTGGACTGAAGCTTTCTTT.

This clonotype was found a few times. CDR3: CASKQNTGELFF. Here the CDR3 DNA reads TGTGCCAGCAAACAAAACACCGGGGAGCTGTTTTTT. The V gene is TRBV2, the J gene TRBJ2-2; D remains ambiguous. Germline loops: CDR1 SNHLY, CDR2 FYNNEI. This CDR3 contains 12 residues. Trimming stripped 7 bases from V and 2 bases from J, with 5 bases between.

This clonotype has a handful of counts. The chain uses TRBV5-1 and TRBJ1-1; 8 nucleotides line up with TRBD1. Trimming took 4 bases from V and 1 from J; bases not matched to a gene: 6. Germline V lookup: CDR1 SGHRS, CDR2 YFSETQ. CDR3 size: 15 residues. The CDR3 DNA follows: TGCGCCAGCAGCACGACAGGACAGGGGAACACTGAAGCTTTCTTT. This encodes CASSTTGQGNTEAFF.

This clonotype came up a few times. This rearrangement joins TRBV7-3 to TRBJ2-1; TRBD1 matches at 11 bases. The V gene's germline CDR1 is SGHTA and CDR2 FQGTGA. V shed 0 bases and J 4 bases; nucleotides not matched to a gene: 2. The CDR3 spans 16 residues. Written as DNA, the CDR3 is TGTGCCAGCAGCTTAACAGGGGACAGGGGGTACAATGAGCAGTTCTTC. Its translation: CASSLTGDRGYNEQFF. Complete variable domain (other parts from reference TRBV7-3 and TRBJ2-1): GAGVSQTPSNKVTEKGKYVELRCDPISGHTALYWYRQSLGQGPEFLIYFQGTGAADDSGLPNDRFFAVRPEGSVSTLKIQRTERGDSAVYLCASSLTGDRGYNEQFFGPGTRLTVL.

This clonotype was detected many times. The rearrangement uses TRBV3-1 and TRBJ2-3; 9 nucleotides line up with TRBD1. With V trimmed by 5 bases and J by 4 bases, 1 base remained unmatched. CDR1 LGHDT and CDR2 YNNKEL come from the germline V gene (reference sequence). This CDR3 region has 13 residues. The CDR3 nucleotides are TGTGCCAGCAGCGGGGACAGGGCAGATACGCAGTATTTT. As protein: CASSGDRADTQYF.

This chain links TRBV21-1 with TRBJ2-5; TRBD1, the table's D call, was not compared with the DNA. TRBV21-1 is termed a pseudogene. The CDR3 is made up of 15 amino acids. In DNA form, the CDR3 reads TGTGCCAGCACCAAGACCGCCGGGGTCGGGGAGACCCAGTACTTC. Its protein product is CASTKTAGVGETQYF.

This clonotype was counted many times. The J gene is TRBJ2-3, the V gene TRBV5-1, with D unclear. Germline-derived CDR1 and CDR2 are SGHRS and YFSETQ. V gave up 0 bases and J gave up 2 bases, with 7 bases separating them. The CDR3 has 14 residues. The CDR3 DNA reads as TGCGCCAGCAGCTTGGGTAGATACACAGATACGCAGTATTTT. Its protein is CASSLGRYTDTQYF.

The V and J genes are TRBV6-5 and TRBJ1-5; D possibly corresponds to TRBD1 (6 bases). V lost 3 bases and J 2 bases, leaving 8 bases between the germline ends. CDR3 length equals 14 residues. Germline CDR1 is MNHEY and CDR2 is SVGAGI. CDR3 protein: CASSYRTGNQPQHF. In DNA, the CDR3 is TGTGCCAGCAGTTATCGGACAGGCAATCAGCCCCAGCATTTT.

This rearrangement joins TRBV13 to TRBJ2-7, with TRBD1 matching over 9 bases. The germline V gene encodes CDR1 PRHDT and CDR2 FYEKMQ (reference sequence). The CDR3 sequence is 14 residues long. Unmatched junction bases numbered 3, after V lost 3 bases and J lost 3 bases. Written as DNA, the CDR3 is TGTGCCAGCAGCTTCCCGGACAGGGGCTACGAGCAGTACGTC. This translates into CASSFPDRGYEQYV.

The chain couples TRBV11-2 to TRBJ2-3; 7 nucleotides agree with TRBD2. The V segment lost 5 bases and the J segment 0 bases; nucleotides outside the gene matches: 5. CDR3 length equals 15 residues. CDR1 is SGHAT, CDR2 FQNNGV, per germline. CDR3 amino acids: CASSMTSRSTDTQYF. The DNA for the CDR3 is TGTGCCAGCAGCATGACTAGCCGTAGCACAGATACGCAGTATTTT.

V is TRBV5-1 and J is TRBJ1-1, with 10 positions matching TRBD1. The CDR3 length is 18 residues. The germline V gene encodes CDR1 SGHRS and CDR2 YFSETQ. J lost 3 bases, V lost 0 bases, and 11 bases had no gene match. CDR3 sequence reads: CASSLAPGQGEWHTEAFF. The DNA for the CDR3 is TGCGCCAGCAGCTTGGCCCCAGGACAGGGGGAATGGCACACTGAAGCTTTCTTT.

This clonotype was counted ten times or more. This chain links TRBV7-2 with TRBJ2-1; D is tentatively TRBD1 or TRBD2 (5 bases each). This CDR3 is built from 12 residues. CDR1 and CDR2 (germline): SGHTA, FQGNSA. Trimming took off 0 bases at V and 9 bases at J, with 6 bases between the two ends. The CDR3 here is CASSLAGAEQFF. CDR3 in DNA: TGTGCCAGCAGCTTAGCCGGGGCTGAGCAGTTCTTC.

The chain recombines TRBV4-2 with TRBJ2-3; no reliable D call. The V gene's germline CDR1 is LGHNA and CDR2 YNFKEQ. The CDR3 totals 16 residues. Between the trimmed V and J ends, which lost 4 bases and 0 bases, there was a span of 14 bases. The CDR3 sequence is CASSPEPSSSTDTQYF. The DNA for the CDR3 is TGTGCCAGCAGCCCCGAACCCAGTTCTAGCACAGATACGCAGTATTTT.

This clonotype was picked up many times. The chain combines TRBV5-1 with TRBJ2-6; D is unresolved. The V gene lost 0 bases and the J gene lost 3 bases, with 1 base spanning the gap. CDR1 and CDR2 from the germline V gene are SGHRS and YFSETQ. The CDR3 loop spans 13 amino acids. CDR3 in amino acids: CASSLDGANVLTF. The CDR3 coding sequence is TGCGCCAGCAGCTTGGATGGGGCCAACGTCCTGACTTTC.

This sequence joins TRBV4-2 and TRBJ2-1; 14 nucleotides agree with TRBD2. Germline assignment: CDR1 LGHNA and CDR2 YNFKEQ. This CDR3 is 17 amino acids long. Trimming took 1 base from V and 9 from J; bases not matched to a gene: 8. In DNA, the CDR3 is TGTGCCAGCAGCCAAGTTCGCGGACTAGCGGGGGGTGGTGAGCAGTTCTTC. Its protein product is CASSQVRGLAGGGEQFF.

This chain joins TRBV11-2 and TRBJ2-5; 8 bases map to TRBD2. The CDR3 runs 15 residues. V lost 5 bases and J lost 5; bases outside the gene matches: 10. Germline V gene lookup returns CDR1 SGHAT and CDR2 FQNNGV. The CDR3 spells CASSTSGGDWETQYF. As DNA, the CDR3 is TGTGCCAGCAGCACTTCCGGGGGGGATTGGGAGACCCAGTACTTC.

This clonotype was seen a handful of times. The rearrangement uses TRBV6-6 and TRBJ1-1; 7 nucleotides line up with TRBD1. There are 11 residues in the CDR3. Germline loops: CDR1 MNHNY, CDR2 SVGAGI (reference sequence). Trimming removed 4 bases from V and 7 bases from J; junction bases left unmatched: 0. The CDR3 DNA is TGTGCCAGCAGTTGGACAGGTGAAGCTTTCTTT. Translated: CASSWTGEAFF.

The chain couples TRBV5-4 to TRBJ2-1, with 8 bases that match TRBD1. There are 15 residues in the CDR3. Germline assignment: CDR1 SGHNT and CDR2 YYREEE (reference sequence). The junction had 8 bases not matched to a gene; V was cut back by 1 base and J by 8 bases. Written as DNA, the CDR3 is TGTGCCAGCAGCTTGAGGCAGGGGGCATTGTATGAGCAGTTCTTC. It codes for CASSLRQGALYEQFF.

This clonotype was picked up many times. The chain joins TRBV6-2 or TRBV6-3 to TRBJ2-1; possibly TRBD2 for D (5 bases). This CDR3 is 13 amino acids long. The V and J ends lost 6 bases and 3 bases respectively, with 9 bases between them. CDR1 and CDR2 (germline): MNHEY, SVGEGT. CDR3 sequence: CASSPDYYNEQFF. CDR3 coding DNA: TGTGCCAGCAGCCCAGACTACTACAATGAGCAGTTCTTC.

This clonotype was seen at least ten times. The rearrangement links TRBV12-3 or TRBV12-4 to TRBJ2-3, with D uncertain. Trimming took 6 bases from V and 6 from J, leaving 4 bases between them. This CDR3 has 10 amino acids. The CDR3 loop reads CASSGDTQYF. CDR3 DNA sequence: TGTGCCAGCAGCGGGGATACGCAGTATTTT.

V is TRBV6-6 and J is TRBJ2-5; a weak D match, TRBD2 (5 bases). The CDR3 loop spans 13 amino acids. Germline V gives CDR1 MNHNY, CDR2 SVGAGI (reference sequence). V lost 5 bases and J lost 5, with 12 bases in between. This chain's CDR3 is CASSGSGFETQYF. The CDR3 DNA follows: TGTGCCAGCAGTGGCTCGGGGTTTGAGACCCAGTACTTC.

This clonotype showed up just a few times. This chain joins TRBV5-1 and TRBJ2-7, with 8 bases matching TRBD1. This CDR3 has 14 amino acids. Germline CDR1 and CDR2: SGHRS and YFSETQ. The J segment lost 4 bases and the V segment lost 4 bases, leaving 7 bases of the junction unmatched. This chain's CDR3 is CASSHRDRWYEQYF. DNA of the CDR3: TGCGCCAGCAGCCACCGGGACAGGTGGTACGAGCAGTACTTC.

V is TRBV25-1 and J is TRBJ1-5; D is possibly TRBD1 (6 bases). The CDR3 extends over 14 amino acids. CDR1 MGHDK and CDR2 SYGVNS come from the germline V gene. With 3 bases removed from V and 2 bases from J, the gap between germline ends came to 8 bases. CDR3 coding DNA: TGTGCCAGCAGTGACAGGGGAGGCAATCAGCCCCAGCATTTT. It specifies CASSDRGGNQPQHF.

This clonotype has at least ten counts. The chain joins TRBV5-1 to TRBJ2-2; TRBD2 might be the D (5 bases). Germline V lookup: CDR1 SGHRS, CDR2 YFSETQ. With 1 base removed from V and 5 bases from J, the gap between germline ends came to 9 bases. CDR3 length equals 14 residues. The CDR3 bases are TGCGCCAGCAGCTTGACCCCGGGAACCGGGGAGCTGTTTTTT. Translating it yields CASSLTPGTGELFF.

This clonotype was seen only a few times. The chain combines TRBV7-9 with TRBJ1-2; D is undetermined. Germline V lookup: CDR1 SEHNR, CDR2 FQNEAQ (reference sequence). CDR3 size: 14 residues. V was trimmed by 2 bases and J by 4 bases, leaving 11 bases between them. This chain's CDR3 is CASSLSEQSYGYTF. The CDR3 region has the DNA TGTGCCAGCAGCTTAAGTGAACAGTCCTATGGCTACACCTTC.

This clonotype has only a few counts. The chain combines TRBV12-3 or TRBV12-4 with TRBJ2-1, with 11 nucleotides matching TRBD2. The V gene end was trimmed by 4 bases and the J gene end by 8 bases; junction bases not matched to a gene: 13. This CDR3 region has 17 residues. CDR3 amino acids: CASSSPFSGGAVYEQFF. DNA of the CDR3: TGTGCCAGCAGTTCCCCCTTTAGCGGGGGGGCTGTTTATGAGCAGTTCTTC.